This T cell receptor (beta chain) was sequenced in a study of T cells after yellow fever vaccination (dated by TCRdb to between 2018 and 2021). Background on the whole study: Libraries from fractions with low cell numbers were prepared with the SMART-Seq v4 Ultra Low Input RNA kit. To follow T-cell clones before and after primary and booster YFV17D yellow fever vaccination, bulk TCR alpha and beta repertoires were sequenced over time. Blood was drawn at multiple timepoints before and after primary and secondary immunization, with bulk PBMC replicates and cell subsets isolated. Two healthy male donors, one aged 18 to 30 and one aged 30 to 40 years, made up the cohort.

TCR cDNA was made using 5'RACE template switching, a step that added a universal primer site and unique molecular identifiers. Priming for cDNA synthesis came from both the TCR alpha and TCR beta constant segments. Library amplification involved two PCR steps, and the second step added sample barcodes and sequencing adapters. Sequencing of the libraries was done on either Illumina HiSeq 2500 (2x100 bp) or NovaSeq (2x150 bp). Per the source publication's procedure: MIGEC was used to demultiplex reads and collapse the reads into UMI consensus sequences, and MiXCR was used for V(D)J alignment. Vaccine-responding clonotypes were defined with edgeR using replicate PBMC samples, requiring FDR below 0.01 and a log2 fold change above 5 up to day 15. Bulk clonotypes were assigned CD4 or CD8 identity according to which sequenced CD4 or CD8 repertoire held them at higher abundance. TCRdb itself trimmed the public reads at Q25 with fastp, ran MiXCR and retained productive beta chains. Identical CDR3 proteins give one entry, which carries the most common genes and DNA. The V and J calls reflect TCRdb's pipeline rather than the authors' work. For this sample there are roughly 260,000 distinct CDR3 sequences; 10% to 15% appear just once. 0.45% to 0.65% of the sample comes from the top ten.

As concerns this clonotype: The specificity of this receptor is unknown. Base-call qualities are not available, and no considerably larger clone is one nucleotide away.

CDR1 and CDR2 are drawn from the germline V gene: MNHEY, SVGAGI. Between the V and J ends, shortened by 2 bases and 1 base respectively, the junction contains 14 bases. The CDR3 measures 16 amino acids from cysteine to phenylalanine. The read is trimmed to its CDR3 DNA, 48 bases read in frame from base 1. The sample's treatment or condition label is to be understood as: live attenuated yellow fever vaccine strain. PBMCs were isolated from peripheral blood using a standard Ficoll-Paque protocol. Dynabeads CD4 and CD8 positive selection kits were used to isolate the CD4 and CD8 T-cell fractions. RNA was extracted with TriZol from bulk PBMCs, CD4 and CD8 fractions, and dextramer-positive and dextramer-negative fractions. The paper's findings and limits, for the study overall: Because the study included only a couple of donors, the extent to which the findings can be generalized is limited. A small fraction of clonotypes appeared in both the CD4 and CD8 compartments, likely as a result of convergent recombination. Compared with the primary T-cell response, the secondary T-cell response was weaker but faster, peaking on day 5 rather than day 15. Computational filtering was required because FACS-sorted repertoires could contain abundant contaminating clonotypes from the bulk population. After the booster, most of the clones that had expanded following primary vaccination were detected again (roughly 97% of CD4 and roughly 90% of CD8), which suggests that memory was broadly maintained.

The starting material was CD4+ T cells sorted from PBMCs, obtained 45 days after the yellow fever booster vaccination. The chain was built from TRBV6-5 and TRBJ2-5, and perhaps TRBD1 as D gene, on 6 matching bases. This TCR came from a man aged 25 to 40 who received the YFV17D yellow fever vaccine. The DNA reads TGTGCCAGCAGTTACCGGAACAGGGTGGGCCAAGAGACCCAGTACTTC. Translated, it reads CASSYRNRVGQETQYF.